These 2 T cell receptor beta chains originate from one sample sequenced in a study of neurological immune-mediated disorders. Time point indicated: longitudinal time-point 1 (baseline). TCRdb re-called the 5' RACE reads with MiXCR, one entry per CDR3 protein. The table has 55,000 to 75,000 distinct CDR3 sequences, roughly an eighth seen once. Sample: PBMCs. The origin of the receptors is a female donor with HTLV-1-associated myelopathy (HAM/TSP).

Concerning this clonotype itself: This may be a read error: a much more frequent sequence differs by one nucleotide. V is TRBV7-9 and J is TRBJ2-1; D is uncertain. Trimming removed 4 bases from V and 7 bases from J, with 11 bases in between. The V gene's germline CDR1 is SEHNR and CDR2 FQNEAQ (reference sequence). The CDR3 runs 13 residues. The DNA of the CDR3 is TGTGCCAGCAGCTCCCAGATCAAAAATGAGCAGTTCTTC. Residues: CASSSQIKNEQFF.

Worth noting for this clonotype: This could be a read error, since a much larger clone is one nucleotide away. The CDR3 does not end in the conserved phenylalanine or tryptophan, so this is likely a read error. The chain recombines TRBV5-1 with TRBJ2-7, with 15 bases matching TRBD2. The trim removed 5 bases at V and 6 bases at J, leaving 6 bases unmatched. The CDR3 length is 15 residues. The germline V gene encodes CDR1 SGHRS and CDR2 YFSETQ. The CDR3 region is CASRRTSGGAVEQYL. DNA of the CDR3: TGCGCCAGCAGGAGGACTAGCGGGGGGGCCGTCGAGCAGTACCTC.